The clone carrying this T cell receptor (beta chain) showed up many times. A read error may account for a junction end that differs from germline. Germline CDR1 is MNHEY and CDR2 is SVGAGI. The length of the CDR3 is 11 residues. The study amplified TCR beta CDR3 regions using RNA transcripts. Second-round multiplex PCR came after first-round RT-PCR with HTBI primers. TCRdb fed the multiplex PCR reads into MiXCR, producing one record per CDR3 protein. Of about 500,000 distinct CDR3 sequences listed, around 14% are singletons. The sample belongs to a study of Graves' ophthalmopathy and Graves' hyperthyroidism.

The clonotype originates from a young woman with Graves' ophthalmopathy. This chain connects TRBV6-5 to TRBJ1-1; D is uncertain. Sequencing was carried out using blood. DNA for the CDR3: TGTGCCAACAGTTTCGACTCTGAAGCTTTCTTT. Amino acids: CANSFDSEAFF.